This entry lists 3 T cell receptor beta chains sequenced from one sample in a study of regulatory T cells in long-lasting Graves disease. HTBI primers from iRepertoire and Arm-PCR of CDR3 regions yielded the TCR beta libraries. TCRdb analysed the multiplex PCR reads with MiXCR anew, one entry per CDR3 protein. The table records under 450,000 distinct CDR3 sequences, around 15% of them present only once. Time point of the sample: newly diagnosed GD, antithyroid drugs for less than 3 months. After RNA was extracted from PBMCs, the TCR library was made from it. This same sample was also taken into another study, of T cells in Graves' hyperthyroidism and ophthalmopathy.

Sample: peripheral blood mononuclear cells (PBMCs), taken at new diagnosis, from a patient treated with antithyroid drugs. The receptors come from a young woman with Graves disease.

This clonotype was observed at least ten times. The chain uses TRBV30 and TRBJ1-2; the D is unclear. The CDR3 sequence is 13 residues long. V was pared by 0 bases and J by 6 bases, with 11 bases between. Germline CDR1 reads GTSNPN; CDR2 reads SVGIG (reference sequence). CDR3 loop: CAWSVVASDGYTF. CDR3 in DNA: TGTGCCTGGAGTGTCGTAGCGAGCGATGGCTACACCTTC.

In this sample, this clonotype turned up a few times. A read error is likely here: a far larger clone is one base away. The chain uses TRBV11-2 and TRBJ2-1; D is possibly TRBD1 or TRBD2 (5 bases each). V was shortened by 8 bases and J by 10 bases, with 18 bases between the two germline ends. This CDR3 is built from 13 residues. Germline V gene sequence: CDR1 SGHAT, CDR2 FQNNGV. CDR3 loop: CASVPRDGYEQFF. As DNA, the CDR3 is TGTGCCAGCGTACCCCGGGACGGTTACGAGCAGTTCTTC.

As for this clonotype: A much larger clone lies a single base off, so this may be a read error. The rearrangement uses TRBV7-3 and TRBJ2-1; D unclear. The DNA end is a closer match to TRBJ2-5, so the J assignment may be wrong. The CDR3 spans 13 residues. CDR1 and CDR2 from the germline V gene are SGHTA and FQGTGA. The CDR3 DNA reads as TGTGCCAGCAGCCTCCGGCCGGAAGAGACCCAGTACTTC. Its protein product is CASSLRPEETQYF.